This TCR beta chain emerged from a study of human T cells and chemical hapten exposure. Study conclusions and caveats: Relative to controls, expanded TCRs formed significantly more large CDR3 similarity clusters.

This clonotype was observed many times. Its antigen is undetermined. TCRdb called the RACE reads again in MiXCR, with one record for every CDR3 protein. This sample has about 30,000 distinct CDR3 sequences, with nearly 6% found just once. Time point defined: patch test 3, about 24 weeks after DPC sensitization. Treatment indicated: therapeutic diphenylcyclopropenone sensitization with weekly scalp DPC. This CDR3 region has 15 residues. The V and J ends lost 3 bases and 0 bases respectively, with 9 bases between them. Germline values: CDR1 MNHNS, CDR2 SASEGT. The J gene is TRBJ1-5, the V gene TRBV6-1; D is unclear. The origin of this receptor is a man in his thirties or forties with alopecia areata. Some clones in this sample may be carry-over from other donors' samples. The sample consisted of whole blood, taken in connection with sensitization to the hapten diphenylcyclopropenone (DPC). The CDR3 sequence: CASSDGFNSNQPQHF. The DNA for the CDR3 is TGTGCCAGCAGTGACGGATTTAATAGCAATCAGCCCCAGCATTTT.